Described below is a single T cell receptor (beta chain) sequence and its context. The sample originates from a study of regulatory T cells in long-lasting Graves disease. The authors built TCR beta libraries using iRepertoire HTBI primers and Arm-PCR of CDR3 regions. From the multiplex PCR reads, TCRdb called clonotypes with MiXCR, one entry per CDR3 protein. The repertoire holds hundreds of thousands of distinct CDR3 sequences, with under 25% as singletons. V was cut by 5 bases and J by 5 bases, with 16 bases left in between. The germline V gene has CDR1 MDHEN and CDR2 SYDVKM. The length of the CDR3 is 15 residues. Time point indicated: persistent/refractory GD, antithyroid drugs over 5 years with positive TRAb. With RNA extracted from PBMCs as input, the TCR library was made.

The sample in question was peripheral blood mononuclear cells (PBMCs), obtained when the disease was refractory, from a patient treated with antithyroid drugs. The V call is TRBV28, the J call TRBJ2-1; D is uncertain. The receptor comes from a female donor with Graves disease. Here the CDR3 reads CASSPNRRLNNEQFF. CDR3 nucleotide sequence: TGTGCCAGCAGTCCTAACCGTCGCCTCAACAATGAGCAGTTCTTC.